The present T cell receptor (beta chain) was sequenced within a study of vaccination and CD4 T cells after COVID-19. MiXCR, applied by TCRdb to the PCR reads, yields one record per CDR3 protein. Among about 30,000 distinct CDR3 sequences listed, about 49% were seen once. The CDR3 extends over 14 amino acids. The V gene's germline CDR1 is MRHNA and CDR2 SNTAGT. V dropped 1 base and J dropped 9; count of bases not matched to a gene: 9. Time point given: late sampling 161 to 241 days after vaccination in a few convalescent patients. This clonotype was obtained from a human donor who had recovered from COVID-19. The chain is built from TRBV6-4 and TRBJ2-7; 7 positions agree with TRBD2. The source was CD4+ T cells from blood, collected about 7 months after SARS-CoV-2 vaccination. This CDR3 is CASSDCCGRSRQYF. The DNA for the CDR3 is TGTGCCAGCAGTGACTGTTGCGGGAGATCCAGGCAGTACTTC.